Shown below are 7 T cell receptor beta chains from a single sample sequenced in a study of Ad26.COV2.S vaccination and SARS-CoV-2 variants. The data were produced by immunoSEQ multiplex PCR, yet TCRdb's version contains in-frame clones alone and is incomplete. This sample carries about 420,000 clones, 88% of them seen once, and the ten largest clones take around 3.6%. Treatment defined: 15 to 20 received Ad26.COV2.S at low or high dose, single or two shots; a few received placebo; per-sample allocation not given. Samples were taken on day 63 after the first vaccine or placebo injection. This material consisted of peripheral blood, taken in a trial of Ad26.COV2.S vaccine versus placebo. Every receptor here comes from a person between 18 and 59 years old who received the Ad26.COV2.S COVID-19 vaccine or a placebo.

The chain combines TRBV7-6 with TRBJ2-5; 15 nucleotides line up with TRBD2. V lost 5 bases and J lost 5; bases outside the gene matches: 6. The CDR3 is 16 amino acids. CDR1 is SGHVS and CDR2 is FNYEAQ in the germline V gene. The CDR3 is CASSRGLAGGLETQYF. DNA of the CDR3: TGTGCCAGCAGCCGGGGACTAGCGGGGGGTCTGGAGACCCAGTACTTC.

The sample holds one count of this clone. V gene TRBV30 combines with J gene TRBJ2-1; D is possibly TRBD2 (6 bases). Germline V gene data show CDR1 as GTSNPN and CDR2 as SVGIG (reference sequence). Trimming cost V 3 bases and J 5 bases, with 23 bases left between them. The CDR3 totals 17 residues. CDR3 residues: CAWSDLPRTTGNNEQFF. DNA for the CDR3: TGTGCCTGGAGCGATCTACCACGGACTACGGGAAACAATGAGCAGTTCTTC.

V and J are TRBV29-1 and TRBJ2-6; D ambiguous. The CDR3 runs to 16 residues. Trimming shortened V by 4 bases and J by 1 base, and 14 bases separated the two germline ends. The V gene's germline CDR1 is SQVTM and CDR2 ANQGSEA. CDR3 sequence reads: CSVVGVGGSGANVLTF. The CDR3 region has the DNA TGCAGCGTTGTCGGAGTAGGTGGGTCTGGGGCCAACGTCCTGACTTTC.

This chain uses TRBV29-1 with TRBJ1-2; maybe TRBD1 (6 bases). The CDR3 consists of 13 residues. V was pared by 4 bases and J by 3 bases, with 12 bases between. Per germline, CDR1 SQVTM and CDR2 ANQGSEA. This CDR3 reads CSVADSSYYGYTF. The CDR3 coding sequence is TGCAGCGTTGCGGACAGTTCTTACTATGGCTACACCTTC. The full variable domain, in which reference TRBV29-1 and TRBJ1-2 provide the parts outside the CDR3, is SAVISQKPSRDICQRGTSLTIQCQVDSQVTMMFWYRQQPGQSLTLIATANQGSEATYESGFVIDKFPISRPNLTFSTLTVSNMSPEDSSIYLCSVADSSYYGYTFGSGTRLTVV.

The chain carries TRBV11-2 and TRBJ1-5; D call uncertain. Germline-derived CDR1 and CDR2 are SGHAT and FQNNGV. There are 15 residues in the CDR3. V lost 2 bases and J 0 bases, leaving 8 bases between the germline ends. CDR3 DNA: TGTGCCAGCAGCTTATCGGGATATAGCAATCAGCCCCAGCATTTT. Protein sequence: CASSLSGYSNQPQHF.

The chain links TRBV10-3 to TRBJ2-2; no firm D call. Germline V lookup: CDR1 ENHRY, CDR2 SYGVKD. This CDR3 contains 13 residues. Between the trimmed V and J ends, which lost 4 bases and 6 bases, there was a span of 9 bases. Here the CDR3 DNA reads TGTGCCATCAGTGCATCCTCGGCCGGGGAGCTGTTTTTT. The encoded protein is CAISASSAGELFF.

The rearrangement links TRBV5-5 to TRBJ1-2, with 10 bases fitting TRBD1. The CDR3 totals 16 residues. The trim removed 0 bases at V and 5 bases at J, leaving 7 bases unmatched. In germline, CDR1 is SGHKS, CDR2 YYEKEE (reference sequence). The CDR3 nucleotides are TGTGCCAGCAGCTTGGCTGCGGGACAGGGGAAATATGGCTACACCTTC. As protein: CASSLAAGQGKYGYTF.